Detailed here is one T cell receptor beta chain. Its antigen is as yet unknown. The sample originates from a study of graft-versus-host responses after intestinal transplantation. Study-level results: When patients had graft-donor T cell macrochimerism, their allografts held high graft-versus-host to host-versus-graft clonal ratios. Levels of circulating GvH clones at their peak were associated with early post-transplant HvG declines.

Data came from immunoSEQ multiplex PCR; TCRdb stores just in-frame clones and leaves some out. The sample lists around 90,000 clones; about 90% were seen once. CDR1 SGHRS and CDR2 YFSETQ come from the germline V gene. Trimming cost V 2 bases and J 5 bases; bases outside gene matches: 3. The CDR3 spans 13 residues. The source of this sequence is a human donor who was the organ donor for an intestinal transplant. The chain joins TRBV5-1 to TRBJ1-2, with 7 bases aligning to TRBD1. The sequences come from unstimulated CD8+ T cells sorted from spleen or lymph node cells, collected before transplant. CDR3 residues: CASSLRQGYGYTF. CDR3 nucleotides: TGCGCCAGCAGCTTACGACAGGGATATGGCTACACCTTC.